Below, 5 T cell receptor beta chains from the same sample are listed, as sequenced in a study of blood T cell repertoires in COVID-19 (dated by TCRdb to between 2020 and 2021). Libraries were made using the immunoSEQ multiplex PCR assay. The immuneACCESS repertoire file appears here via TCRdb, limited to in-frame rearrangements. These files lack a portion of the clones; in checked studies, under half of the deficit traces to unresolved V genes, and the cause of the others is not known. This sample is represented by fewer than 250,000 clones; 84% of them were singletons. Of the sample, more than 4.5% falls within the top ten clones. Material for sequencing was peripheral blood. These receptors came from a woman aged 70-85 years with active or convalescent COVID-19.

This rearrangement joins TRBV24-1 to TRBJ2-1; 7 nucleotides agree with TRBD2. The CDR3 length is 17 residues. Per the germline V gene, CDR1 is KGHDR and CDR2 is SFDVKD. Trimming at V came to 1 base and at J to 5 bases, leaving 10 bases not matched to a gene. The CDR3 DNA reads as TGTGCCACCAGTGATTTCACCCCGCGGCGGGAGAACAATGAGCAGTTCTTC. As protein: CATSDFTPRRENNEQFF.

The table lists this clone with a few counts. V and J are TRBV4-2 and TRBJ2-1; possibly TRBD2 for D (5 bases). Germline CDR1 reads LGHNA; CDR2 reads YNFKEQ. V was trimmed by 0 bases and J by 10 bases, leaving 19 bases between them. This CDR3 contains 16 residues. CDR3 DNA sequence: TGTGCCAGCAGCCAAGACCCTAGCTCCCAATTCGGGGAGCAGTTCTTC. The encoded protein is CASSQDPSSQFGEQFF.

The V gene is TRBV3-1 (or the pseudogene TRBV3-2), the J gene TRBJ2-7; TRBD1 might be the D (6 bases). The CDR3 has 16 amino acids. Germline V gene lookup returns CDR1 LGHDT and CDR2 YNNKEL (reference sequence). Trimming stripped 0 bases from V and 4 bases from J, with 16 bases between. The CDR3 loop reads CASSQDAARGRYEQYF. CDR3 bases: TGTGCCAGCAGCCAAGATGCCGCCAGGGGTCGGTACGAGCAGTACTTC.

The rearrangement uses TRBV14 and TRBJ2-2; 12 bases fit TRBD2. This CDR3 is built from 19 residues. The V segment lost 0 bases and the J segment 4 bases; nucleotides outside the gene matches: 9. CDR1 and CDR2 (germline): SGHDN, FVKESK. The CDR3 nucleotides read TGTGCCAGCAGCCAAGAAACACTAGCGGGAGGAAGAGGCACCGGGGAGCTGTTTTTT. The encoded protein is CASSQETLAGGRGTGELFF.

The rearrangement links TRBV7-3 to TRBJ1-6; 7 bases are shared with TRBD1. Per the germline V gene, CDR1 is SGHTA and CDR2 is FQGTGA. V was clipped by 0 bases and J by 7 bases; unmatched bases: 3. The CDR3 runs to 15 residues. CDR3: CASSLTPGQNSPLHF. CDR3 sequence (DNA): TGTGCCAGCAGCTTAACGCCGGGACAGAATTCACCCCTCCACTTT.